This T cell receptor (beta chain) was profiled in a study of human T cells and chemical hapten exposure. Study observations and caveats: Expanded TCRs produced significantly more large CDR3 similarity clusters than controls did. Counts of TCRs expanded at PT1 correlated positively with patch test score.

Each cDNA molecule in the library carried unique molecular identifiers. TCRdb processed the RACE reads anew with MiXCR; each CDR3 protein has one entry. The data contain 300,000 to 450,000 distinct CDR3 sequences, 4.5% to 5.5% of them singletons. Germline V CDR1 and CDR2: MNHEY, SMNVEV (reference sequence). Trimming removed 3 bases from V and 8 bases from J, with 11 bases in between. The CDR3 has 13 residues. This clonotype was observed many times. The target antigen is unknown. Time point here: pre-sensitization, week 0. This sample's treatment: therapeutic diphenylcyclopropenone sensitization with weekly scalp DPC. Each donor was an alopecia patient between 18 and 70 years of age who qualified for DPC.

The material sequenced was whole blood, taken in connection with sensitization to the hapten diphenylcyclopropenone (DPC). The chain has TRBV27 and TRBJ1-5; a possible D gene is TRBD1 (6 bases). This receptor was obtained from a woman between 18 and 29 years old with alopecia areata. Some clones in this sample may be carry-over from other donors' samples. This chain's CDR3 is CASSFRGRKPQHF. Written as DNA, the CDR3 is TGTGCCAGCAGTTTCAGGGGAAGGAAGCCCCAGCATTTT.